Given below is one T cell receptor (beta chain) in context. Here immunoSEQ multiplex PCR was the method, and the copy in TCRdb shows in-frame clones only, minus some. The sample shows over 100,000 clones, about 87% of them seen only once. The V gene end was trimmed by 4 bases and the J gene end by 4 bases; junction bases not matched to a gene: 6. In germline, CDR1 is LNHDA, CDR2 SQIVND (reference sequence). The CDR3 is 15 residues long. The entry originates in a study of T cell responses to AZD1222 COVID-19 vaccine. The chain is built from TRBV19 and TRBJ1-4; 7 bases align to TRBD1. The specimen comprised peripheral blood, sampled on day 0 of AZD1222 vaccination. The receptor comes from an adult in good health. The CDR3 reads CASSNRQGINEKLFF. In nucleotides, the CDR3 is TGTGCCAGTAGTAACAGACAGGGAATTAATGAAAAACTGTTTTTT.